Presented here are 22 T cell receptor beta chains from one specimen sequenced in a study of T cells in Graves' hyperthyroidism and ophthalmopathy. Researchers took RNA transcripts and amplified the TCR beta CDR3 regions from them. HTBI primers drove first-round RT-PCR of the TCR CDR3. TCRdb independently ran MiXCR on the multiplex PCR reads; one entry per CDR3 protein. Here the sample spans some 500,000 distinct CDR3 sequences, roughly 24% being singletons. The sequenced sample was blood. The receptors derive from a woman under 40 with Graves' ophthalmopathy.

The chain joins TRBV25-1 to TRBJ2-5, with 9 bases that match TRBD2. The V and J ends lost 5 bases and 2 bases, in that order; junction bases with no gene match: 12. Germline CDR1 MGHDK, CDR2 SYGVNS. The CDR3 is made up of 17 amino acids. The chain's CDR3 is CASSISGAGGFQETQYF. CDR3 nucleotide sequence: TGTGCCAGCAGTATATCCGGTGCGGGAGGGTTTCAAGAGACCCAGTACTTC.

This clonotype has a handful of counts. The chain couples TRBV6-1 to TRBJ2-7; no firm D call. V was trimmed by 7 bases and J by 2 bases, leaving 21 bases between them. The germline V gene has CDR1 MNHNS and CDR2 SASEGT. The CDR3 contains 16 residues. The CDR3 DNA reads as TGTGCCAGCATGGACCCCCTCGCAGATCCTACCTACGAGCAGTACTTC. Protein: CASMDPLADPTYEQYF.

The V gene is TRBV3-1, the J gene TRBJ1-3; D is perhaps TRBD1 (6 bases). The CDR3 covers 14 residues. V was pared by 4 bases and J by 6 bases, with 13 bases between. Germline loops: CDR1 LGHDT, CDR2 YNNKEL (reference sequence). CDR3 residues: CASSRGQSENTIYF. As DNA, the CDR3 is TGTGCCAGCAGCCGAGGACAGTCCGAAAACACCATATATTTT.

This clonotype has at least ten counts. This sequence joins TRBV6-5 and TRBJ1-1; TRBD1 is a possible D gene (5 bases). Germline loops: CDR1 MNHEY, CDR2 SVGAGI. The CDR3 length is 14 residues. V was shortened by 6 bases and J by 5 bases, with 16 bases between the two germline ends. DNA of the CDR3: TGTGCCAGCAGAAGTGGGGGGGGTGGAACTGAAGCTTTCTTT. Residues: CASRSGGGGTEAFF.

The chain employs TRBV12-3 or TRBV12-4 and TRBJ2-5; the match to TRBD1 covers 9 bases. This CDR3 region has 17 residues. V was pared by 3 bases and J by 0 bases, with 8 bases of the junction left unmatched. The CDR3 DNA reads TGTGCCAGCAGTTTGGGACAGGGAAGCGGGTACCAAGAGACCCAGTACTTC. Translation: CASSLGQGSGYQETQYF.

This clonotype showed up many times. The rearrangement uses TRBV14 and TRBJ2-2; D not certain. In germline, CDR1 is SGHDN, CDR2 FVKESK. Trimming took 5 bases from V and 4 from J, leaving 11 bases between them. There are 14 residues in the CDR3. CDR3 in amino acids: CASSGQMITGELFF. The CDR3 DNA is TGTGCCAGCAGCGGGCAGATGATCACCGGGGAGCTGTTTTTT.

Ten or more counts support this clonotype. V and J are TRBV12-3 or TRBV12-4 and TRBJ2-7, with 10 nucleotides matching TRBD1. This CDR3 spans 15 amino acids. V gave up 3 bases and J gave up 6 bases; unmatched junction bases: 8. The CDR3 loop is CASSFRGTGEGEQYF. CDR3 nucleotides: TGTGCCAGCAGTTTTCGGGGGACAGGGGAGGGCGAGCAGTACTTC.

This clonotype was seen repeatedly, ten times or more. The chain employs TRBV4-1 and TRBJ1-3, with D perhaps TRBD1 (5 bases). Trimming took 0 bases from V and 0 from J, leaving 12 bases between them. The CDR3 consists of 17 residues. Per the germline V gene, CDR1 is MGHRA and CDR2 is YSYEKL. The CDR3 coding sequence is TGCGCCAGCAGCCAAGATCCAGGGTATTACTCTGGAAACACCATATATTTT. Its protein product is CASSQDPGYYSGNTIYF.

This clonotype has a count of ten or more. The chain has TRBV7-2 and TRBJ2-7; 12 nucleotides line up with TRBD2. Germline V gives CDR1 SGHTA, CDR2 FQGNSA. The length of the CDR3 is 17 residues. V dropped 2 bases and J dropped 1; count of bases not matched to a gene: 6. In DNA form, the CDR3 reads TGTGCCAGCAGCTTATTTCTGACTAGCGGGGGATCCTACGAGCAGTACTTC. Translation: CASSLFLTSGGSYEQYF. Using reference TRBV7-2 and TRBJ2-7 for the parts outside the CDR3, the full variable domain is GAGVSQSPSNKVTEKGKDVELRCDPISGHTALYWYRQSLGQGLEFLIYFQGNSAPDKSGLPSDRFSAERTGGSVSTLTIQRTQQEDSAVYLCASSLFLTSGGSYEQYFGPGTRLTVT.

This clonotype was seen ten or more times. The chain employs TRBV4-2 and TRBJ1-1; D remains unclear. The CDR3 consists of 13 residues. V gave up 2 bases and J gave up 3 bases, with 7 bases separating them. The germline V gene has CDR1 LGHNA and CDR2 YNFKEQ. The CDR3 bases are TGTGCCAGCAGCCAACCGTCAGACACTGAAGCTTTCTTT. It codes for CASSQPSDTEAFF.

This clonotype was detected many times. J is TRBJ1-5 and V is TRBV12-3 or TRBV12-4, with D possibly TRBD1 on 6 matching bases. This CDR3 region has 15 residues. Between the trimmed V and J ends, which lost 5 bases and 4 bases, there was a span of 15 bases. The DNA for the CDR3 is TGTGCCAGCAGTAGCGAGGACAGAAATAATCAGCCCCAGCATTTT. Translation gives CASSSEDRNNQPQHF.

This clonotype was recorded at least ten times. V is TRBV6-2 or TRBV6-3 and J is TRBJ2-4; TRBD1 matches 9 bases. Germline values: CDR1 MNHEY, CDR2 SVGEGT. The ends lost 1 base at V and 0 bases at J; junction bases unmatched: 4. There are 17 residues in the CDR3. In DNA, the CDR3 is TGTGCCAGCAGTTACTACAGGGGGCTATTAGCCAAAAACATTCAGTACTTC. Protein sequence: CASSYYRGLLAKNIQYF.

J is TRBJ2-6 and V is TRBV6-2 or TRBV6-3, with unresolved D. The CDR3 totals 14 residues. V lost 7 bases and J 4 bases, leaving 11 bases between the germline ends. Looked up from germline, CDR1 is MNHEY and CDR2 is SVGEGT. The CDR3 bases are TGTGCCAGCAATAACCTCGAGGGGGCCAACGTCCTGACTTTC. This sequence encodes CASNNLEGANVLTF.

This clonotype was recorded many times. The CDR3 loop reads CASSSGQGPAGELFF. The CDR3 DNA sequence: TGTGCCAGCAGTTCGGGGCAGGGGCCAGCCGGGGAGCTGTTTTTT. This chain links TRBV6-2 or TRBV6-3 with TRBJ2-2, with D tentatively TRBD1 (6 bases). This CDR3 contains 15 residues. The germline CDR1 and CDR2 sequences are MNHEY and SVGEGT. Deletions cut 4 bases from V and 6 bases from J, with 15 bases between.

This clonotype was seen many times. The chain recombines TRBV24-1 with TRBJ1-1, with D uncertain. Germline CDR1 and CDR2: KGHDR and SFDVKD. The ends were cut back, 6 bases at V and 1 base at J, with 8 bases in the middle. The CDR3 length is 13 residues. This CDR3 is CATSLRSNTEAFF. DNA for the CDR3: TGTGCCACCAGTTTACGGTCGAACACTGAAGCTTTCTTT.

Comment on this clonotype: One end of the junction fails to match germline, which may point to a read error. V usage is TRBV5-1 and J usage is TRBJ2-2; 10 bases fit TRBD2. Germline V gene lookup returns CDR1 SGHRS and CDR2 YFSETQ. The CDR3 covers 16 residues. The CDR3 nucleotides read TGCGCCGGCAGACGCCTAGCGGGAGATAACACCGGGGAGCTGTTTTTT. The encoded protein is CAGRRLAGDNTGELFF.

This clonotype was counted only a few times. No DNA is shown, since the ends of the CDR3 on it are uncertain; the CDR3 is the one TCRdb lists. The chain combines TRBV28 with TRBJ2-4; the table assigns TRBD1, which was not confirmed against the DNA. Germline CDR1 is MDHEN and CDR2 is SYDVKM. Including both end residues, the CDR3 is 17 amino acids long. CDR3 sequence: CASRVGTGSLAKNIKYF.

The chain carries TRBV15 and TRBJ2-7; 10 bases are a match to TRBD2. The CDR3 sequence is 16 residues long. From germline, CDR1 is LNHNV and CDR2 YYDKDF (reference sequence). J lost 7 bases, V lost 0 bases, and 9 bases had no gene match. The CDR3 sequence: CATSRDLASGSKEQYF. The CDR3, as DNA: TGTGCCACCAGCAGAGATTTGGCTAGCGGGAGTAAAGAGCAGTACTTC.

By frequency in the sample, this clonotype is medium-sized. This chain connects TRBV12-3 or TRBV12-4 to TRBJ1-2; possibly TRBD1 for D (6 bases). V lost 5 bases, J lost 4 bases, and 11 bases lay in between. The CDR3 totals 13 residues. In DNA form, the CDR3 reads TGTGCCAGCAGTCCGACAGGATCCTATGGCTACACCTTC. Protein sequence: CASSPTGSYGYTF.

In DNA, the CDR3 is TGTGCCAGCAGTGTCGGGACAGGGTTTTCTGGCTACACCTTC. Translating gives CASSVGTGFSGYTF. The V call is TRBV2, the J call TRBJ1-2; TRBD1 matches 9 bases. Germline CDR1 SNHLY, CDR2 FYNNEI. V lost 4 bases, J lost 7 bases, and 7 bases stayed unmatched. The CDR3 loop spans 14 amino acids.

V and J are TRBV12-3 or TRBV12-4 and TRBJ2-5; TRBD2 might be the D (6 bases). Trimming stripped 4 bases from V and 2 bases from J, with 11 bases between. The CDR3 is made up of 14 amino acids. The CDR3 region has the DNA TGTGCCAGCAGTTCCTTGACTAGACAAGAGACCCAGTACTTC. Protein: CASSSLTRQETQYF.

This clonotype was observed many times. J is TRBJ2-7 and V is TRBV6-5; 8 bases are a match to TRBD1. This CDR3 comprises 17 residues. Trimming took 0 bases from V and 3 from J; bases not matched to a gene: 10. Per the germline V gene, CDR1 is MNHEY and CDR2 is SVGAGI. The CDR3 region has the DNA TGTGCCAGCAGTTACTCGAGCCCTGACAGGGGAGGCTACGAGCAGTACTTC. It yields the protein CASSYSSPDRGGYEQYF.